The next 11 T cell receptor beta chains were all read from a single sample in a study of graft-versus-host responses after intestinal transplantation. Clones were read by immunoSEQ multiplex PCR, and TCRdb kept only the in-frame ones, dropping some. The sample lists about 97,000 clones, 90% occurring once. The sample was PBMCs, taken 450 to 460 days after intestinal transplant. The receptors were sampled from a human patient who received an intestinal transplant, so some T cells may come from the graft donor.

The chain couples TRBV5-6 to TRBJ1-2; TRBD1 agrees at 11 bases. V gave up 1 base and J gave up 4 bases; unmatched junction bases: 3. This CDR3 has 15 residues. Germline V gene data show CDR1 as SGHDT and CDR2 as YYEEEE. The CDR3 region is CASSLPGTGGYGYTF. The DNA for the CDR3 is TGTGCCAGCAGCTTGCCTGGGACAGGGGGCTATGGCTACACCTTC.

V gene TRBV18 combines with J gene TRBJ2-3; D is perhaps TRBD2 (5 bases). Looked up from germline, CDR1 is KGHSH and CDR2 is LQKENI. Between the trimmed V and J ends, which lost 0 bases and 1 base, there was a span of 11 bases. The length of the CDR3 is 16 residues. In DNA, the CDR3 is TGTGCCAGCTCACCACCGGAGATCGGGGGCACAGATACGCAGTATTTT. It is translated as CASSPPEIGGTDTQYF.

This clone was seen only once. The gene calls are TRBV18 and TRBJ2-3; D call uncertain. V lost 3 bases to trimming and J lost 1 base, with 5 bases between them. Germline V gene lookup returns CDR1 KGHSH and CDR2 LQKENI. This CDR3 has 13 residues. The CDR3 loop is CASSPSRTDTQYF. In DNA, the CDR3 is TGTGCCAGCTCACCCTCTCGCACAGATACGCAGTATTTT.

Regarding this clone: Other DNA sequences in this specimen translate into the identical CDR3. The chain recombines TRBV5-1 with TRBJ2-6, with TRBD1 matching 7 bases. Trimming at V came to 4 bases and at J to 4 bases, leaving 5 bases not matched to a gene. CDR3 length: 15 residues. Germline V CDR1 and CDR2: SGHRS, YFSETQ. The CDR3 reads CASSPTGAGANVLTF. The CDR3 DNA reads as TGCGCCAGCAGCCCCACAGGGGCGGGGGCCAACGTCCTGACTTTC.

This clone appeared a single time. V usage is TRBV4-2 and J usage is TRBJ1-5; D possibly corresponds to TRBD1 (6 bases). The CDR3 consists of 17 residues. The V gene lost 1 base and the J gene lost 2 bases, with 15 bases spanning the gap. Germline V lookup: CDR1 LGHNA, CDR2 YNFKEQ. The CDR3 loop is CASSQAGGAGGNQPQHF. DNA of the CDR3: TGTGCCAGCAGCCAAGCCGGGGGGGCTGGTGGCAATCAGCCCCAGCATTTT.

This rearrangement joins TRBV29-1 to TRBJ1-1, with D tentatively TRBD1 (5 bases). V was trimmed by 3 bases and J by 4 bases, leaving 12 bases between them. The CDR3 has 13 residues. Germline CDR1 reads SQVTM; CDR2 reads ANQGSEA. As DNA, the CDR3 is TGCAGCGTTGAGTGGGGCACGGGCACTGAAGCTTTCTTT. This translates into CSVEWGTGTEAFF.

DNA of the CDR3: TGTGCCAGCGCCCAGGGAGACTCTGGAAACACCATATATTTT. This codes for CASAQGDSGNTIYF. The chain couples TRBV6-5 to TRBJ1-3; weak D call: TRBD1 (5 bases). Germline CDR1 MNHEY, CDR2 SVGAGI. The CDR3 is 14 amino acids. Deletions cut 8 bases from V and 0 bases from J, with 11 bases between.

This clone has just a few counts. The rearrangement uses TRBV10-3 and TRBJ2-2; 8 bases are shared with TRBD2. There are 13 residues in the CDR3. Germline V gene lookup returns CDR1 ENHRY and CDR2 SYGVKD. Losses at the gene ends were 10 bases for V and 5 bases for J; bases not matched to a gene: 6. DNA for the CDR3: TGTGCCACCTCGGGCGGGGGGACCGGGGAGCTGTTTTTT. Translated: CATSGGGTGELFF.

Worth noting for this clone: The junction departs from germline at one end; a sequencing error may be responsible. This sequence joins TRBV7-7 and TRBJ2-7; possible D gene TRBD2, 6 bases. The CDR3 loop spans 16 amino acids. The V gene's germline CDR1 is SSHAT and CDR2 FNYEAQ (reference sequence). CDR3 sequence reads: CASSLGTGGPGDEQYF. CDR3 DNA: TGTGCTAGCAGCTTAGGTACCGGGGGACCCGGGGACGAGCAGTACTTC.

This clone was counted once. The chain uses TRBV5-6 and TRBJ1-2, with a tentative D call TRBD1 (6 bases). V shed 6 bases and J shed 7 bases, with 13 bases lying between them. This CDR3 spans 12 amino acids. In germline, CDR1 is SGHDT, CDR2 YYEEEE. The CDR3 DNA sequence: TGTGCCAGCACCCTGGGGGGGGCTGGCTACACCTTC. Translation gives CASTLGGAGYTF.

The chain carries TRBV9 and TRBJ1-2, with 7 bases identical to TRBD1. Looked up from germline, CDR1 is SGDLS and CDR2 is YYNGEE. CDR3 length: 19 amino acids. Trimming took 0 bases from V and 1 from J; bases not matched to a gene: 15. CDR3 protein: CASSVELTPTGPYNYGYTF. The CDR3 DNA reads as TGTGCCAGCAGCGTAGAGCTGACACCGACAGGGCCTTATAACTATGGCTACACCTTC.